A single sample gave rise to the 28 T cell receptor beta chains below, sequenced in a study of blood T cell repertoires in COVID-19. Libraries were prepared by immunoSEQ multiplex PCR; TCRdb keeps only in-frame clonotypes and omits some of them. This table has 250,000 or so clones, about 91% appearing once. Input material: peripheral blood. The source is a woman aged 40-49 years who had recovered from COVID-19.

The chain employs TRBV11-2 and TRBJ1-2, with 9 positions matching TRBD1. Germline V gives CDR1 SGHAT, CDR2 FQNNGV. This CDR3 has 14 residues. Trimming cost V 4 bases and J 7 bases; bases outside gene matches: 7. This CDR3 is CASSSEGTGFGYTF. CDR3 nucleotide sequence: TGTGCCAGCAGCTCAGAGGGGACAGGGTTTGGCTACACCTTC.

The chain employs TRBV15 and TRBJ2-1; TRBD2 agrees at 11 bases. This CDR3 has 14 residues. After removal of 4 bases from V and 14 bases from J, the junction contained 10 bases not matched to a gene. CDR1 is LNHNV and CDR2 is YYDKDF in the germline V gene (reference sequence). CDR3 loop: CATSITLAGGAKFF. The CDR3 region has the DNA TGTGCCACCAGCATCACCTTAGCGGGAGGGGCGAAGTTCTTC.

The gene calls are TRBV10-2 and TRBJ2-5; 9 bases align to TRBD1. CDR1 and CDR2 (germline): WSHSY, SAAADI. This CDR3 comprises 14 residues. V was clipped by 6 bases and J by 5 bases; unmatched bases: 7. The CDR3 is CASRPGQGTETQYF. The CDR3 bases are TGCGCCAGCAGGCCGGGACAGGGTACTGAGACCCAGTACTTC.

This chain's CDR3 is CASSGEGYGYTF. For the CDR3, the DNA is TGTGCCAGCAGCGGGGAGGGCTATGGCTACACCTTC. This rearrangement joins TRBV11-2 to TRBJ1-2; D uncertain. Germline V CDR1 and CDR2: SGHAT, FQNNGV. The germline V and J ends were trimmed by 5 bases and 4 bases, with 8 bases remaining between them. This CDR3 comprises 12 residues.

This rearrangement joins TRBV10-3 to TRBJ1-1; D perhaps matches TRBD1 (5 bases). The CDR3 spans 15 residues. V lost 0 bases and J 0 bases, leaving 8 bases between the germline ends. CDR1 is ENHRY and CDR2 is SYGVKD in the germline V gene. CDR3 nucleotide sequence: TGTGCCATCAGTGAGTCAGGACAAATGAACACTGAAGCTTTCTTT. Amino acids: CAISESGQMNTEAFF.

This rearrangement joins TRBV9 to TRBJ2-3; a possible D gene is TRBD2 (6 bases). Germline lookup yields CDR1 SGDLS and CDR2 YYNGEE. V dropped 3 bases and J dropped 2 bases, with 13 bases sitting between them. The length of the CDR3 is 15 residues. The CDR3 DNA sequence: TGTGCCAGCAGCGGGGGACTTGCGATCACAGATACGCAGTATTTT. Amino acid sequence: CASSGGLAITDTQYF.

The V and J genes are TRBV27 and TRBJ1-3; TRBD1 is a possible D gene (5 bases). Germline CDR1 reads MNHEY; CDR2 reads SMNVEV (reference sequence). The CDR3 is 14 amino acids. V dropped 3 bases and J dropped 0 bases, with 6 bases sitting between them. The chain's CDR3 is CASSFDSSGNTIYF. In nucleotides, the CDR3 is TGTGCCAGCAGTTTTGACAGCTCTGGAAACACCATATATTTT.

The chain carries TRBV9 and TRBJ2-7; 8 nucleotides line up with TRBD1. The CDR3 contains 13 residues. Germline trimming cut 4 bases from V and 4 bases from J; bases unmatched to any gene: 4. Germline V gives CDR1 SGDLS, CDR2 YYNGEE. The CDR3: CASSPRQGYEQYF. The CDR3 DNA is TGTGCCAGCAGCCCTAGACAGGGGTACGAGCAGTACTTC.

The chain uses TRBV28 and TRBJ1-2; D possibly corresponds to TRBD1 (5 bases). V shed 5 bases and J shed 4 bases, with 11 bases lying between them. Germline CDR1 is MDHEN and CDR2 is SYDVKM. The CDR3 totals 13 residues. The CDR3 sequence is CASSPPGRYGYTF. The CDR3, as DNA: TGTGCCAGCAGTCCCCCAGGGCGCTATGGCTACACCTTC.

A few counts support this clone. The chain joins TRBV5-1 to TRBJ1-2; D is unresolved. Germline CDR1 reads SGHRS; CDR2 reads YFSETQ. Trimming pared 0 bases from V and 4 bases from J, leaving 4 bases between. The CDR3 has 12 residues. The CDR3 spells CASSLDSYGYTF. CDR3 DNA: TGCGCCAGCAGCTTGGACAGCTATGGCTACACCTTC.

This chain links TRBV6-5 with TRBJ1-5; 7 bases line up with TRBD1. Germline V gene sequence: CDR1 MNHEY, CDR2 SVGAGI. Trimming removed 1 base from V and 9 bases from J; junction bases left unmatched: 3. CDR3 length equals 13 residues. CDR3 sequence (DNA): TGTGCCAGCAGTTACTTGAGGGGGCTGCCCCAGCATTTT. This sequence encodes CASSYLRGLPQHF.

The genes are TRBV10-3 and TRBJ2-5; 12 bases agree with TRBD2. The germline V gene encodes CDR1 ENHRY and CDR2 SYGVKD. This CDR3 has 17 amino acids. Trimming cost V 0 bases and J 3 bases; bases outside gene matches: 5. Here the CDR3 DNA reads TGTGCCATCAGTGAGTCGAGACTAGCGGGAGCGAAAGAGACCCAGTACTTC. It specifies CAISESRLAGAKETQYF.

V gene TRBV12-5 combines with J gene TRBJ2-2; maybe TRBD1 (5 bases). The V gene lost 6 bases and the J gene lost 7 bases, with 12 bases spanning the gap. The CDR3 sequence is 13 residues long. CDR1 LGHNT and CDR2 FRNRAP come from the germline V gene. The CDR3 DNA follows: TGTGCTAGTGGCCACCCCACAGGCGGGGAGCTGTTTTTT. This codes for CASGHPTGGELFF.

The CDR3 sequence is CASSLEGGVLETQYF. In DNA, the CDR3 is TGTGCCAGCAGCTTAGAGGGCGGGGTTCTGGAGACCCAGTACTTC. The V gene is TRBV11-2, the J gene TRBJ2-5, with D perhaps matching TRBD2 (6 bases). Deletions cut 0 bases from V and 5 bases from J, with 13 bases between. The CDR3 runs 15 residues. Germline assignment: CDR1 SGHAT and CDR2 FQNNGV.

This clone was recorded once. This sequence joins TRBV7-2 and TRBJ1-4; the D gene is possibly TRBD1 (6 bases). Deletions cut 3 bases from V and 6 bases from J, with 8 bases between. Germline-derived CDR1 and CDR2 are SGHTA and FQGNSA. The CDR3 covers 13 residues. The DNA for the CDR3 is TGTGCCAGCAGCTTGGGACAATATGAAAAACTGTTTTTT. Translation gives CASSLGQYEKLFF.

The gene calls are TRBV18 and TRBJ1-2; possibly TRBD1 for D (5 bases). CDR3 length: 15 residues. Trimming took off 2 bases at V and 1 base at J, with 11 bases between the two ends. Germline V gives CDR1 KGHSH, CDR2 LQKENI. The CDR3 nucleotides are TGTGCCAGCTCACCAGGTGGCAGGGATAACTATGGCTACACCTTC. The encoded protein is CASSPGGRDNYGYTF.

This clone was detected only a few times. The chain has TRBV7-3 and TRBJ1-2, with TRBD1 matching 7 bases. The CDR3 runs to 13 residues. Trimming at V came to 0 bases and at J to 6 bases, leaving 1 base not matched to a gene. In germline, CDR1 is SGHTA, CDR2 FQGTGA. The CDR3 here is CASSLTGGNGYTF. In DNA form, the CDR3 reads TGTGCCAGCAGCTTAACAGGGGGCAATGGCTACACCTTC.

This chain joins TRBV27 and TRBJ1-1; 8 positions match TRBD1. The CDR3 is 14 residues long. The V and J ends lost 6 bases and 5 bases, in that order; junction bases with no gene match: 8. Per germline, CDR1 MNHEY and CDR2 SMNVEV (reference sequence). The CDR3 sequence is CASRKGQGRTEAFF. The DNA for the CDR3 is TGTGCCAGCAGAAAAGGACAGGGAAGAACTGAAGCTTTCTTT.

This chain connects TRBV10-3 to TRBJ1-2, with TRBD1 as a possible D gene (5 bases). Germline V gives CDR1 ENHRY, CDR2 SYGVKD. The CDR3 length is 14 residues. Between the trimmed V and J ends, which lost 8 bases and 4 bases, there was a span of 17 bases. The CDR3 sequence: CAIAPQQGFYGYTF. CDR3 nucleotides: TGTGCCATCGCGCCCCAGCAGGGTTTCTATGGCTACACCTTC.

The V call is TRBV4-3, the J call TRBJ2-3, with 11 bases identical to TRBD2. The CDR3 covers 18 residues. The ends lost 1 base at V and 4 bases at J; junction bases unmatched: 10. The germline V gene has CDR1 LGHNA and CDR2 YSLEER. The CDR3 DNA reads TGCGCCAGCAGCCAAGTCGGCGGAAAGACTAGCGGGGCAGATACGCAGTATTTT. The encoded protein is CASSQVGGKTSGADTQYF.

V is TRBV18 and J is TRBJ2-7; possibly TRBD1 for D (6 bases). Germline V CDR1 and CDR2: KGHSH, LQKENI. Trimming removed 6 bases from V and 0 bases from J, with 9 bases in between. The CDR3 runs to 13 residues. The CDR3 reads CASSPTGSYEQYF. In DNA, the CDR3 is TGTGCCAGCTCCCCGACAGGCTCCTACGAGCAGTACTTC.

The chain links TRBV2 to TRBJ1-2, with 12 nucleotides matching TRBD1. Germline CDR1 is SNHLY and CDR2 is FYNNEI. The CDR3 runs 16 residues. V lost 4 bases, J lost 2 bases, and 5 bases stayed unmatched. CDR3 region: CASSARDRGPNYGYTF. CDR3 bases: TGTGCCAGCAGTGCCCGGGACAGGGGGCCAAACTATGGCTACACCTTC. Using reference TRBV2 and TRBJ1-2 for the parts outside the CDR3, the full variable domain is EPEVTQTPSHQVTQMGQEVILRCVPISNHLYFYWYRQILGQKVEFLVSFYNNEISEKSEIFDDQFSVERPDGSNFTLKIRSTKLEDSAMYFCASSARDRGPNYGYTFGSGTRLTVV.

The genes are TRBV6-2 or TRBV6-3 and TRBJ2-7, with TRBD1 identical over 7 bases. The V and J ends lost 5 bases and 1 base, in that order; junction bases with no gene match: 11. The V gene's germline CDR1 is MNHEY and CDR2 SVGEGT. The CDR3 sequence is 16 residues long. The CDR3 loop is CASSRGPGQRSYEQYV. CDR3 in DNA: TGTGCCAGCAGTCGGGGCCCGGGACAGCGGTCCTACGAGCAGTACGTC.

This chain uses TRBV30 with TRBJ1-2, with unresolved D. CDR1 and CDR2 (germline): GTSNPN, SVGIG (reference sequence). CDR3 size: 15 residues. V was trimmed by 0 bases and J by 8 bases, leaving 19 bases between them. DNA of the CDR3: TGTGCCTGGAGTGTACAAGTCGGGTACCAAAGGGGCTACACCTTC. Its translation: CAWSVQVGYQRGYTF.

The rearrangement uses TRBV9 and TRBJ1-6; weak D call: TRBD1 (5 bases). From germline, CDR1 is SGDLS and CDR2 YYNGEE. The CDR3 sequence is 12 residues long. The V and J ends lost 2 bases and 10 bases respectively, with 7 bases between them. The CDR3 loop is CASSVGASPLHF. The CDR3 DNA reads TGTGCCAGCAGCGTTGGGGCCTCACCCCTCCACTTT.

The chain links TRBV5-6 to TRBJ2-7; tentatively, D is TRBD1 (5 bases). CDR3 length equals 12 residues. CDR1 is SGHDT, CDR2 YYEEEE, per germline. V was trimmed by 0 bases and J by 6 bases, leaving 7 bases between them. The CDR3 region is CASSLGQGEQYF. The CDR3 region has the DNA TGTGCCAGCAGCTTGGGGCAGGGCGAGCAGTACTTC.

V and J are TRBV7-8 and TRBJ2-5, with TRBD2 matching over 8 bases. CDR1 and CDR2 from the germline V gene are SGHVS and FQNEAQ. This CDR3 comprises 18 residues. The J segment lost 4 bases and the V segment lost 5 bases, leaving 18 bases of the junction unmatched. DNA for the CDR3: TGTGCCAGCAGCCTCGGGATGGTCGGAGCGGGAGTATCAGAGACCCAGTACTTC. This encodes CASSLGMVGAGVSETQYF.

The chain couples TRBV29-1 to TRBJ2-6, with 7 bases lining up with TRBD1. Germline V CDR1 and CDR2: SQVTM, ANQGSEA. Trimming at V came to 7 bases and at J to 4 bases, leaving 13 bases not matched to a gene. The CDR3 runs to 16 residues. The CDR3 protein is CSAIQGSTSGANVLTF. For the CDR3, the DNA is TGCAGCGCCATACAGGGGAGTACGTCAGGGGCCAACGTCCTGACTTTC.